This entry describes one TCR beta chain. The antigen is undetermined. The data belong to a study of T-cell memory formation after mild COVID-19. 5'RACE primed at constant segments yielded TCR alpha and TCR beta cDNA libraries bearing sample barcodes and UMIs. TCRdb ran MiXCR on the 5' RACE reads and lists one entry per CDR3 protein. The sample carries around 530,000 distinct CDR3 sequences, about a fifth recorded once. Study-wide points: CD4+ contracting clones lay mainly in CM and EM, CD8+ ones in EMRA. Clones contracting across day 15 to 85 had a balanced CD4/CD8 profile; later expanding clones leaned CD4+.

This TCR derives from an adult woman who had mild COVID-19 (a few samples of this study predate the infection). Cell type and time point are not known. Sample: PBMCs or a T cell subset sorted from them (not recorded which).

As DNA, the CDR3 is TGTGCCAGCAGCCGGACTAGCGGGAAGCGAGAGACCCAGTACTTC. This gives the protein CASSRTSGKRETQYF. The genes are TRBV5-4 and TRBJ2-5, with 12 bases lining up with TRBD2. The CDR3 is made up of 15 amino acids. Per germline, CDR1 SGHNT and CDR2 YYREEE (reference sequence). J was trimmed by 4 bases and V by 4 bases; bases with no gene match: 5.